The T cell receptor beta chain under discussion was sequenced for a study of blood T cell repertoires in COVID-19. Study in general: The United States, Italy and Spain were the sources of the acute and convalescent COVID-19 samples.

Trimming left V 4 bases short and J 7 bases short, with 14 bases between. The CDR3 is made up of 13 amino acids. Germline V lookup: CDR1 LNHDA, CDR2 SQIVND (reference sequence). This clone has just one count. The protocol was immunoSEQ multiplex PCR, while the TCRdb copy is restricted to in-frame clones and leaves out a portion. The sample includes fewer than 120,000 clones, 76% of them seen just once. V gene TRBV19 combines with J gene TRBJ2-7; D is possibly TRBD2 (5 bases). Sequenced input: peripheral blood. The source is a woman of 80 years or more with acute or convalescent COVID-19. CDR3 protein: CASSKGPEREQYF. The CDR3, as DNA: TGTGCCAGTAGTAAAGGCCCCGAGCGGGAGCAGTACTTC.